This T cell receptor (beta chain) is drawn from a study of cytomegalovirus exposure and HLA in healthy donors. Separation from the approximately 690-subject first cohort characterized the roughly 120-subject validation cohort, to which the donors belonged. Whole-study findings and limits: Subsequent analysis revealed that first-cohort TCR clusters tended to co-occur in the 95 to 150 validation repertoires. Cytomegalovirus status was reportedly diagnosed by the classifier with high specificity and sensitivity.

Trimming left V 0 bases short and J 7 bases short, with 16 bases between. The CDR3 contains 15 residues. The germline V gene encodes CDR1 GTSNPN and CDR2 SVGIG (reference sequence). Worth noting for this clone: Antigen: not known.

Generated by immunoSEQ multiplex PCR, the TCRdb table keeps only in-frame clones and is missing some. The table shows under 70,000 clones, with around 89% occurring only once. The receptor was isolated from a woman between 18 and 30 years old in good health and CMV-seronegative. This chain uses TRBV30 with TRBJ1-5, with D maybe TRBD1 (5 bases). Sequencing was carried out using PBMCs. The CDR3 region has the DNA TGTGCCTGGAGTGTAAGGTCGGGGGTTAAGCAGCCCCAGCATTTT. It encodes CAWSVRSGVKQPQHF.